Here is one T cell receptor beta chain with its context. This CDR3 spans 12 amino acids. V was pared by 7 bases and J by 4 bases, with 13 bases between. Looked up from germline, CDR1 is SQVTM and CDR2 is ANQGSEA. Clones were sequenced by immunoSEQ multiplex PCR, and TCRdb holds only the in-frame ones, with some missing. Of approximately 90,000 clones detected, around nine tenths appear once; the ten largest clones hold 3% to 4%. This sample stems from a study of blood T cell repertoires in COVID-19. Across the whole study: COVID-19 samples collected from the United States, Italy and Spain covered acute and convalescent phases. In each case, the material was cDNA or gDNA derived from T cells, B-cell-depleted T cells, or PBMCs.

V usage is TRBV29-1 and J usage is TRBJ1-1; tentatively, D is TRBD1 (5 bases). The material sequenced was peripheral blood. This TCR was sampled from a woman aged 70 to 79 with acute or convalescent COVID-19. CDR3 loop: CSATRVGTEAFF. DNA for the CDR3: TGCAGCGCGACCAGGGTGGGCACTGAAGCTTTCTTT.